This entry is about one T cell receptor (beta chain). The sample originates from a study of blood T cell repertoires in COVID-19. The overall study: T cells, B-cell-depleted T cells, or PBMCs supplied cDNA or gDNA.

Methods used by the authors: Researchers report that nucleated cell counts were estimated from reference gene primer amplification. Some clones are missing from TCRdb's copy, which holds only in-frame ones; the method was immunoSEQ multiplex PCR. Clonal size and the V and J genes are those of that table, whereas D and trimming came from the DNA. The sample records under 300,000 clones, approximately 88% being singletons. Recruitment covered 20 to 25 US areas and drew participants whose ages spanned about 18 to 89 years. What the recovered Cohort 3 donors had was two negative PCRs, clearance, or symptom resolution. Sequenced sample: PBMCs or T cells enriched from blood (not recorded which). The receptor's source is a woman aged 40 to 55 who had recovered from COVID-19.

The CDR3 region is CASSPFRGTAYEQYF. CDR3 DNA: TGTGCCAGCAGTCCATTCCGGGGGACAGCTTACGAGCAGTACTTC. The chain is built from TRBV6-5 and TRBJ2-7, with a possible D match to TRBD1 (7 bases). The germline gives CDR1 MNHEY, CDR2 SVGAGI. This CDR3 spans 15 amino acids. Trimming removed 5 bases at V and 4 bases at J, with 18 bases between.